Below, 27 T cell receptor beta chains from the same sample are listed, as sequenced in a study of T cell responses to AZD1222 COVID-19 vaccine. Generated by immunoSEQ multiplex PCR, the TCRdb table keeps only in-frame clones and is missing some. The table includes more than 90,000 clones, about 82% detected once. The sample consisted of peripheral blood, taken on day 0 of AZD1222 vaccination. Receptors were obtained from an adult in good health.

The table lists this clone with a few counts. The genes are TRBV5-6 and TRBJ1-1; the match to TRBD1 covers 9 bases. This CDR3 spans 14 amino acids. The germline gives CDR1 SGHDT, CDR2 YYEEEE. The V and J ends lost 5 bases and 7 bases, in that order; junction bases with no gene match: 9. This CDR3 reads CASRLGPGQGEAFF. The CDR3 DNA reads TGTGCCAGCAGGCTTGGTCCGGGACAGGGTGAAGCTTTCTTT.

The chain recombines TRBV28 with TRBJ1-1; no clear D gene. Germline V gene lookup returns CDR1 MDHEN and CDR2 SYDVKM. This CDR3 has 15 residues. V lost 1 base and J 0 bases, leaving 9 bases between the germline ends. Here the CDR3 DNA reads TGTGCCAGCAGTTTATATAGTTCGGTGAACACTGAAGCTTTCTTT. It specifies CASSLYSSVNTEAFF.

The gene calls are TRBV10-3 and TRBJ1-4; D remains unclear. Trimming removed 6 bases at V and 8 bases at J, with 13 bases between. Germline V gene lookup returns CDR1 ENHRY and CDR2 SYGVKD. The CDR3 contains 13 residues. The chain's CDR3 is CAISPDLWEKLFF. The CDR3 DNA reads as TGTGCCATCAGCCCGGATCTTTGGGAAAAACTGTTTTTT.

J is TRBJ1-2 and V is TRBV27, with D possibly matching TRBD1 (5 bases). V dropped 6 bases and J dropped 4 bases, with 15 bases sitting between them. The CDR3 extends over 14 amino acids. Per germline, CDR1 MNHEY and CDR2 SMNVEV (reference sequence). The CDR3 protein is CASRPRAEAYGYTF. CDR3 DNA: TGTGCCAGCAGACCCAGGGCAGAAGCCTATGGCTACACCTTC.

V usage is TRBV7-8 and J usage is TRBJ2-1; D not certain. CDR1 and CDR2 from the germline V gene are SGHVS and FQNEAQ. V was cut by 5 bases and J by 5 bases, with 16 bases left in between. The CDR3 is made up of 15 amino acids. CDR3 in DNA: TGTGCCAGCAGCCCTAGAGCCGTCAGAAACAATGAGCAGTTCTTC. Translated: CASSPRAVRNNEQFF.

This chain joins TRBV19 and TRBJ1-3; TRBD1 matches 8 bases. The CDR3 runs to 15 residues. Germline V CDR1 and CDR2: LNHDA, SQIVND (reference sequence). V lost 6 bases, J lost 5 bases, and 9 bases stayed unmatched. CDR3 sequence reads: CASRPDRGGRNTIYF. The CDR3 DNA sequence: TGTGCCAGTAGACCCGACAGGGGAGGGAGAAACACCATATATTTT.

This rearrangement joins TRBV4-1 to TRBJ2-7, with D maybe TRBD2 (6 bases). Germline V gene lookup returns CDR1 MGHRA and CDR2 YSYEKL. V lost 4 bases to trimming and J lost 0 bases, with 25 bases between them. The CDR3 has 19 amino acids. CDR3 nucleotide sequence: TGCGCCAGCAGCCTCTACCCCGCCGAGGATGCGGGAACCTCCTACGAGCAGTACTTC. Translation: CASSLYPAEDAGTSYEQYF.

This clone has a single count. The chain recombines TRBV4-1 with TRBJ2-1; perhaps TRBD2 as D (5 bases). V was trimmed by 3 bases and J by 7 bases, leaving 19 bases between them. CDR3 length equals 16 residues. Per germline, CDR1 MGHRA and CDR2 YSYEKL. CDR3 DNA sequence: TGCGCCAGCAGCCACCAAAAGGCGGGCTTGAGTAATGAGCAGTTCTTC. Translating it yields CASSHQKAGLSNEQFF.

This clone was detected only a few times. The chain joins TRBV2 to TRBJ1-2, with unresolved D. V shed 1 base and J shed 5 bases, with 8 bases lying between them. Germline CDR1 and CDR2: SNHLY and FYNNEI. This CDR3 is 13 amino acids long. The CDR3 here is CASSEGGGYGYTF. For the CDR3, the DNA is TGTGCCAGCAGTGAAGGGGGTGGGTATGGCTACACCTTC.

The genes are TRBV11-2 and TRBJ1-1; TRBD1 matches 7 bases. Trimming cost V 1 base and J 0 bases; bases outside gene matches: 2. Germline V gives CDR1 SGHAT, CDR2 FQNNGV. The CDR3 sequence is 15 residues long. As DNA, the CDR3 is TGTGCCAGCAGCTTAGTGGGACAGCTGAACACTGAAGCTTTCTTT. Protein: CASSLVGQLNTEAFF.

This rearrangement joins TRBV7-2 to TRBJ1-1, with 8 bases lining up with TRBD1. This CDR3 spans 18 amino acids. Per the germline V gene, CDR1 is SGHTA and CDR2 is FQGNSA. V lost 5 bases to trimming and J lost 2 bases; unmatched junction nucleotides: 16. CDR3 amino acids: CASSPHRTGRFVNTEAFF. CDR3 nucleotide sequence: TGTGCCAGCAGCCCCCACCGGACAGGGCGCTTCGTTAACACTGAAGCTTTCTTT.

This clone is medium-sized (0.01 to 0.1%). Compared with germline, one end of the junction differs, possibly owing to a read error. The V and J genes are TRBV6-1 and TRBJ2-7; unclear D gene. Germline V lookup: CDR1 MNHNS, CDR2 SASEGT. The CDR3 is 14 amino acids. Written as DNA, the CDR3 is TGTGCCAGCAGTGACCCTCCCACCTCCCACGAGCAGTACTTC. This sequence encodes CASSDPPTSHEQYF.

J is TRBJ1-6 and V is TRBV20-1; possible D gene TRBD1, 6 bases. Trimming pared 4 bases from V and 7 bases from J, leaving 14 bases between. The length of the CDR3 is 14 residues. Germline V lookup: CDR1 DFQATT, CDR2 SNEGSKA (reference sequence). This CDR3 is CSANEGQRNSPLHF. The CDR3 DNA sequence: TGCAGTGCTAATGAAGGACAGAGGAATTCACCCCTCCACTTT.

V usage is TRBV4-2 and J usage is TRBJ1-1; D call uncertain. Germline lookup yields CDR1 LGHNA and CDR2 YNFKEQ. V lost 2 bases to trimming and J lost 1 base, with 8 bases between them. The CDR3 length is 14 residues. The DNA for the CDR3 is TGTGCCAGCAGCCAACACCAGGAGAACACTGAAGCTTTCTTT. It is translated as CASSQHQENTEAFF.

The chain carries TRBV27 and TRBJ1-6; D is undetermined. This CDR3 is 14 amino acids long. Germline V CDR1 and CDR2: MNHEY, SMNVEV (reference sequence). Trimming shortened V by 0 bases and J by 5 bases, and 5 bases separated the two germline ends. CDR3 loop: CASSLSGNNSPLHF. CDR3 DNA sequence: TGTGCCAGCAGTTTATCAGGGAATAATTCACCCCTCCACTTT.

With respect to this clone: The junction departs from germline at one end; a sequencing error may be responsible. This chain connects TRBV7-2 to TRBJ2-7; 9 nucleotides align to TRBD2. Germline CDR1 is SGHTA and CDR2 is FQGNSA. This CDR3 has 14 residues. The CDR3 loop is CASRSAGAGGPPHF. The CDR3 DNA follows: TGTGCCAGCAGATCCGCGGGAGCGGGAGGTCCCCCGCACTTC.

The rearrangement uses TRBV28 and TRBJ1-4; TRBD1 matches at 12 bases. The CDR3 sequence is 14 residues long. Germline-derived CDR1 and CDR2 are MDHEN and SYDVKM. The V gene end was trimmed by 6 bases and the J gene end by 7 bases; junction bases not matched to a gene: 3. CDR3 loop: CASRGQGAIEKLFF. The CDR3 bases are TGTGCCAGCAGGGGACAGGGGGCAATTGAAAAACTGTTTTTT.

The gene calls are TRBV14 and TRBJ1-3; D ambiguous. The germline V gene has CDR1 SGHDN and CDR2 FVKESK. This CDR3 region has 13 residues. Trimming cost V 2 bases and J 4 bases, with 6 bases left between them. Here the CDR3 reads CASSQWEGNTIYF. CDR3 DNA sequence: TGTGCCAGCAGCCAATGGGAAGGAAACACCATATATTTT.

The chain links TRBV7-8 to TRBJ1-6; D is uncertain. The V end was cut by 0 bases, the J end by 0 bases, with 6 bases between. This CDR3 has 16 amino acids. Germline CDR1 is SGHVS and CDR2 is FQNEAQ. Written as DNA, the CDR3 is TGTGCCAGCAGCTTAGCCCGAAGCTCCTATAATTCACCCCTCCACTTT. It is translated as CASSLARSSYNSPLHF.

J is TRBJ1-1 and V is TRBV19; 10 bases agree with TRBD1. CDR3 length: 14 amino acids. With 6 bases clipped from V and 5 bases from J, the junction kept 6 bases outside the gene matches. The germline V gene encodes CDR1 LNHDA and CDR2 SQIVND (reference sequence). CDR3 coding DNA: TGTGCCAGTAGCGTAGGGACAGGGGAAACTGAAGCTTTCTTT. Translating it yields CASSVGTGETEAFF.

The J gene is TRBJ2-5, the V gene TRBV7-2; the match to TRBD1 covers 7 bases. The germline V gene encodes CDR1 SGHTA and CDR2 FQGNSA. Trimming removed 5 bases from V and 5 bases from J; junction bases left unmatched: 8. This CDR3 comprises 14 residues. This CDR3 reads CASSRDSGSETQYF. The CDR3 DNA follows: TGTGCCAGCAGCCGGGACAGTGGGTCGGAGACCCAGTACTTC. The full variable domain, completed using reference TRBV7-2 and TRBJ2-5, is GAGVSQSPSNKVTEKGKDVELRCDPISGHTALYWYRQSLGQGLEFLIYFQGNSAPDKSGLPSDRFSAERTGGSVSTLTIQRTQQEDSAVYLCASSRDSGSETQYFGPGTRLLVL.

The chain has TRBV28 and TRBJ1-6, with 9 bases lining up with TRBD1. The CDR3 runs 12 residues. Germline CDR1 is MDHEN and CDR2 is SYDVKM. V trimming: 10 bases; J trimming: 12 bases; junction bases outside the gene matches: 7. CDR3 bases: TGTGCCAATTCACAGGGGGCCGGACCCCTCCACTTT. Encoded protein: CANSQGAGPLHF.

J is TRBJ2-7 and V is TRBV18; D gene ambiguous. The CDR3 length is 15 residues. Germline V CDR1 and CDR2: KGHSH, LQKENI. Trimming cost V 2 bases and J 1 base, with 12 bases left between them. The DNA of the CDR3 is TGTGCCAGCTCACCATCAGGCGCCCGTTCCTACGAGCAGTACTTC. Its protein is CASSPSGARSYEQYF. The whole variable domain, remainder taken from reference TRBV18 and TRBJ2-7, is NAGVMQNPRHLVRRRGQEARLRCSPMKGHSHVYWYRQLPEEGLKFMVYLQKENIIDESGMPKERFSAEFPKEGPSILRIQQVVRGDSAAYFCASSPSGARSYEQYFGPGTRLTVT.

V is TRBV4-1 and J is TRBJ1-3; D remains unclear. Germline V gene sequence: CDR1 MGHRA, CDR2 YSYEKL. V gave up 4 bases and J gave up 3 bases, with 10 bases separating them. The CDR3 contains 14 residues. CDR3 DNA sequence: TGCGCCAGCAGCCTTGATTCGAGTGGAAACACCATATATTTT. Its protein product is CASSLDSSGNTIYF.

The chain combines TRBV27 with TRBJ1-6; tentatively, D is TRBD1 (5 bases). The germline V and J ends were trimmed by 5 bases and 4 bases, with 12 bases remaining between them. This CDR3 has 15 amino acids. Germline assignment: CDR1 MNHEY and CDR2 SMNVEV (reference sequence). CDR3: CASSPRGGYNSPLHF. In nucleotides, the CDR3 is TGTGCCAGCAGTCCCCGGGGGGGATATAATTCACCCCTCCACTTT.

The CDR3 protein is CASSLGGGEQFF. DNA for the CDR3: TGTGCCAGCAGTTTGGGGGGGGGTGAGCAGTTCTTC. The chain links TRBV12-3 or TRBV12-4 to TRBJ2-1; 7 bases line up with TRBD2. V shed 3 bases, J shed 9 bases, and the junction held 2 bases outside the gene matches. The CDR3 extends over 12 amino acids.

The V call is TRBV5-4, the J call TRBJ1-1; D not resolved. With 4 bases removed from V and 5 bases from J, the gap between germline ends came to 12 bases. The CDR3 extends over 13 amino acids. The germline CDR1 and CDR2 sequences are SGHNT and YYREEE (reference sequence). The CDR3 sequence is CASSPLPVTEAFF. The CDR3 DNA reads as TGTGCCAGCAGCCCCCTCCCGGTTACTGAAGCTTTCTTT.